A selection of T cell receptor beta chains follows, all from one sample in a study of T cell therapy after organ transplantation. Some clones are missing from TCRdb's copy, which holds only in-frame ones; the method was immunoSEQ multiplex PCR. The sample shows over 20,000 clones, over 80% of them seen only once. Their specific antigens are unknown. The sample in question was CD8+ T cells from blood, obtained after autologous CMV-specific T cell therapy. These receptors came from a human patient who had received a solid organ transplant and had CMV disease. Some T cells may originate from the graft donor. Both conserved end residues are part of each CDR3. The order of the fields is CDR3 protein, CDR3 DNA, D gene, clone size, V gene, J gene. A D gene is named only where the DNA matches it firmly. Size tells how often a clone was seen (once, few, many) or the class of an expanded clone, and some rows leave it out.

CASSLGGEQYF	TGCGCCAGCAGCTTAGGAGGCGAGCAGTACTTC	.	.	TRBV5-1	TRBJ2-7
CASSQALCSWCGYTF	TGTGCCAGCAGCCAAGCCCTTTGCTCCTGGTGCGGCTACACCTTC	.	.	TRBV5-5	TRBJ1-2
CASSLGGPDGYTF	TGCGCCAGCAGCTTAGGAGGGCCGGATGGCTACACCTTC	.	.	TRBV5-1	TRBJ1-2
CASSELLGIGEQYF	TGTGCCAGCAGTGAACTGTTAGGAATCGGTGAGCAGTACTTC	.	.	TRBV6-1	TRBJ2-7
CASFPAGRSPLYEQYF	TGTGCCAGCTTCCCCGCGGGCAGGTCGCCCCTCTACGAGCAGTACTTC	.	.	TRBV27	TRBJ2-7
CASSLLLGAYQGNEQFF	TGTGCCAGCAGCTTACTCTTAGGGGCCTATCAGGGCAATGAGCAGTTCTTC	.	.	TRBV7-3	TRBJ2-1
CASSQVTVGGNTEAFF	TGCGCCAGCAGCCAAGTGACAGTCGGGGGGAACACTGAAGCTTTCTTT	.	.	TRBV4-1	TRBJ1-1
CASSSTYEQYF	TGTGCCAGTAGTTCGACCTACGAGCAGTACTTC	.	few	TRBV19	TRBJ2-7
CASSVDTGSYEQYF	TGTGCCAGCAGTGTAGACACTGGTTCCTACGAGCAGTACTTC	.	.	TRBV27	TRBJ2-7
CASSLMGASLYEQYF	TGCGCCAGCAGCCTGATGGGGGCCTCACTCTACGAGCAGTACTTC	.	once	TRBV5-1	TRBJ2-7
CASRSAGGVDEQFF	TGTGCCAGCAGGTCAGCGGGGGGTGTCGATGAGCAGTTCTTC	TRBD2	.	TRBV6-6	TRBJ2-1
CASSPGREHEQYF	TGTGCCAGCAGCCCCGGCAGGGAGCACGAGCAGTACTTC	.	.	TRBV13	TRBJ2-7
CASSLTNTEAFF	TGTGCCAGCAGTTTAACGAACACTGAAGCTTTCTTT	.	few	TRBV28	TRBJ1-1
CASSLGISGNTIYF	TGTGCCAGCAGTTTAGGGATCTCTGGAAACACCATATATTTT	.	.	TRBV27	TRBJ1-3
CASSLTGVRGEQYF	TGTGCCAGCAGTCTTACAGGGGTGCGGGGCGAGCAGTACTTC	.	.	TRBV13	TRBJ2-7
CASSANPGAALETQYF	TGTGCCAGCAGCGCGAATCCGGGAGCCGCCCTGGAGACCCAGTACTTC	.	.	TRBV9	TRBJ2-5
CASSLEGRDSNQPQHF	TGTGCCAGCAGTTTAGAAGGGAGAGATAGCAATCAGCCCCAGCATTTT	.	.	TRBV7-9	TRBJ1-5
CASNQDREDYEKLFF	TGTGCCAGCAATCAAGACCGGGAAGATTATGAAAAACTGTTTTTT	.	.	TRBV6-6	TRBJ1-4
CASSRLQGPNQPQHF	TGTGCCAGCAGCCGCCTACAGGGGCCGAATCAGCCCCAGCATTTT	TRBD1	.	TRBV7-6	TRBJ1-5
CASGVPPQQFF	TGTGCCAGCGGAGTGCCGCCGCAGCAGTTCTTC	.	.	TRBV6-1	TRBJ2-1
CASSSPNPTDTQYF	TGTGCCAGCAGCTCTCCGAATCCCACAGATACGCAGTATTTT	.	.	TRBV13	TRBJ2-3
CASSLYPKETQYF	TGTGCCAGCAGTTTATACCCTAAAGAGACCCAGTACTTC	.	.	TRBV28	TRBJ2-5
CASSYGLSKYEQYF	TGTGCCAGCAGTTACGGTCTCAGCAAATACGAGCAGTACTTC	.	.	TRBV6-5	TRBJ2-7
CASSVEVTGGEFF	TGTGCCAGCAGCGTAGAGGTAACAGGAGGAGAATTCTTC	.	.	TRBV9	TRBJ2-1
CASSLRGVGETQYF	TGTGCCAGCAGCTTACGGGGGGTAGGCGAGACCCAGTACTTC	TRBD2	.	TRBV7-9	TRBJ2-5
CASGSSGISDTQYF	TGTGCCAGCGGTTCTTCAGGGATCTCAGATACGCAGTATTTT	.	.	TRBV27	TRBJ2-3
CASSHRVTSSYEQYF	TGTGCCAGCAGCCACCGTGTAACAAGCTCCTACGAGCAGTACTTC	.	.	TRBV7-8	TRBJ2-7
CASSLPGQNFNEQFF	TGTGCCAGCAGCTTACCCGGACAGAATTTCAATGAGCAGTTCTTC	.	.	TRBV7-9	TRBJ2-1
CASSEEGTAYGYTF	TGTGCCAGCAGTGAAGAGGGGACAGCCTATGGCTACACCTTC	TRBD1	few	TRBV6-1	TRBJ1-2
CAISEDGLNQPQHF	TGTGCCATCAGTGAGGACGGCCTCAATCAGCCCCAGCATTTT	.	.	TRBV10-3	TRBJ1-5
CASSLLGGGFPNTEAFF	TGTGCCAGCAGTTTACTCGGGGGCGGTTTCCCGAACACTGAAGCTTTCTTT	.	.	TRBV28	TRBJ1-1
CASSPDSGANVLTF	TGTGCCAGCTCACCAGACTCTGGGGCCAACGTCCTGACTTTC	.	.	TRBV18	TRBJ2-6
CASSVGGGALAGGYEQYF	TGTGCCAGCAGCGTAGGCGGGGGGGCACTAGCGGGAGGCTACGAGCAGTACTTC	TRBD2	.	TRBV9	TRBJ2-7
CASSLQGAQPQHF	TGTGCCAGCAGCCTACAGGGGGCCCAGCCCCAGCATTTT	TRBD1	.	TRBV5-6	TRBJ1-5
CASSDGHGWWLNEKLFF	TGTGCCAGCAGCGATGGGCATGGGTGGTGGCTTAATGAAAAACTGTTTTTT	.	.	TRBV9	TRBJ1-4
CATSSGGTSTDTQYF	TGTGCCACCAGCAGCGGGGGGACAAGCACAGATACGCAGTATTTT	.	.	TRBV15	TRBJ2-3
CAISAANTEAFF	TGTGCCATCAGTGCGGCGAACACTGAAGCTTTCTTT	.	.	TRBV10-3	TRBJ1-1
CASSYNEATGNEQFF	TGTGCCAGCAGTTACAATGAGGCCACGGGCAATGAGCAGTTCTTC	.	.	TRBV6-5	TRBJ2-1
CASGTTGELFF	TGTGCCAGCGGGACCACCGGGGAGCTGTTTTTT	.	once	TRBV7-9	TRBJ2-2
CASSPYGTGSEKLFF	TGTGCCAGCTCCCCTTATGGGACAGGGAGTGAAAAACTGTTTTTT	TRBD1	.	TRBV18	TRBJ1-4
CASSQDKTGNNYGYTF	TGTGCCAGCAGCCAGGACAAGACGGGAAACAACTATGGCTACACCTTC	.	.	TRBV4-2	TRBJ1-2
CASRENTEAFF	TGTGCCAGCAGGGAGAACACTGAAGCTTTCTTT	.	.	TRBV6-5	TRBJ1-1
CASSPPGNEQFF	TGTGCCAGCTCACCACCTGGAAATGAGCAGTTCTTC	.	.	TRBV18	TRBJ2-1
CASSLGVSGANVLTF	TGTGCCAGCAGCTTAGGAGTCTCTGGGGCCAACGTCCTGACTTTC	.	few	TRBV13	TRBJ2-6
CASSLGPGENSPLHF	TGTGCCAGCAGCTTAGGCCCGGGCGAGAATTCACCCCTCCACTTT	.	.	TRBV13	TRBJ1-6
CASSGGDLDTQYF	TGTGCCAGCAGCGGCGGGGACCTGGATACGCAGTATTTT	.	.	TRBV7-3	TRBJ2-3
CAREYTGTSFCEQYF	TGTGCCAGAGAATACACCGGGACTAGCTTTTGCGAGCAGTACTTC	TRBD2	.	TRBV14	TRBJ2-7
CASSYGGQAAYEQYF	TGTGCCAGCAGTTACGGAGGGCAAGCCGCCTACGAGCAGTACTTC	.	.	TRBV6-5	TRBJ2-7